This T cell receptor (beta chain) was identified in a study of blood T cells in healthy people across ages. The study's findings and limits: Naive T cell percentage showed a strong correlation with the diversity of TCR beta.

The CDR3 sequence is 16 residues long. The ends lost 3 bases at V and 0 bases at J; junction bases unmatched: 8. Germline V gives CDR1 SGHVS, CDR2 FNYEAQ. In its sample, this clonotype was seen a few times. Its antigen is currently unknown. Combining a sample-barcoded 5' primer with a J-beta primer mix, a second PCR ran for roughly 7 to 12 cycles. Each single sample gave us at least 3 million CDR3-containing paired-end reads. MiXCR, run by TCRdb on the 5' RACE reads, gives a single entry per CDR3 protein. The top ten hold roughly 8.2% of the sample, which has some 1.7 million distinct CDR3 sequences, 28% seen once.

The sample comprised blood. The V call is TRBV7-6, the J call TRBJ2-7; 7 bases fit TRBD1. The sequence derives from a woman aged 30 to 39 in good health. The CDR3 DNA is TGTGCCAGCAGCTTCCTTGGGACAGCCAGCTCCTACGAGCAGTACTTC. This encodes CASSFLGTASSYEQYF.